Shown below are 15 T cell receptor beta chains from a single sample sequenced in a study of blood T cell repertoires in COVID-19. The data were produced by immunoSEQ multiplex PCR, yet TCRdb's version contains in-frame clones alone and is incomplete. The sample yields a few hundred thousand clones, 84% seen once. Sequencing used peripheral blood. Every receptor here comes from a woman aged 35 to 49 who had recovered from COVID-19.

The CDR3 region has the DNA TGTGCCAGCAGCTTGGGAGCAGGGGAGGGAGAGACCCAGTACTTC. Its protein product is CASSLGAGEGETQYF. The chain links TRBV5-8 to TRBJ2-5; D perhaps matches TRBD2 (7 bases). Trimming left V 0 bases short and J 4 bases short, with 13 bases between. This CDR3 contains 15 residues. The germline gives CDR1 SGHTS, CDR2 YDEGEE.

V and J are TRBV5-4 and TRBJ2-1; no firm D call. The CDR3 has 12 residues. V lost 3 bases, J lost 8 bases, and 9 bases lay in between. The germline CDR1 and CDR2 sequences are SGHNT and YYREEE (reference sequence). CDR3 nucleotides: TGTGCCAGCAGCTGGGCATGGGATGAGCAGTTCTTC. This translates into CASSWAWDEQFF.

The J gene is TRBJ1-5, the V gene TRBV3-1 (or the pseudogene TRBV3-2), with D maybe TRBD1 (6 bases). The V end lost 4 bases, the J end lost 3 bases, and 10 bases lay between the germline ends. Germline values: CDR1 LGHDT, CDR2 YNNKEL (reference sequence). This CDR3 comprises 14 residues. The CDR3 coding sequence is TGTGCCAGCAGCCCCGGGACACACAATCAGCCCCAGCATTTT. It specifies CASSPGTHNQPQHF.

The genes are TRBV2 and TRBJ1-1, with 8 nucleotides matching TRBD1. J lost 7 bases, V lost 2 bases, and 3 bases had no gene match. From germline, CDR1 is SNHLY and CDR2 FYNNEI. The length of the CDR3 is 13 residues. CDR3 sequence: CASSEQDRVEAFF. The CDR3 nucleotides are TGTGCCAGCAGTGAACAGGACAGGGTTGAAGCTTTCTTT. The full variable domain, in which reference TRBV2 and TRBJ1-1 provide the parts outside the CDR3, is EPEVTQTPSHQVTQMGQEVILRCVPISNHLYFYWYRQILGQKVEFLVSFYNNEISEKSEIFDDQFSVERPDGSNFTLKIRSTKLEDSAMYFCASSEQDRVEAFFGQGTRLTVV.

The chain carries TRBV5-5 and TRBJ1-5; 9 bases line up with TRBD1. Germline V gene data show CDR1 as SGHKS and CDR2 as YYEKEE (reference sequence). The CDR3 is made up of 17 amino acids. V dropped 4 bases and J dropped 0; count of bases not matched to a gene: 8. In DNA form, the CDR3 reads TGTGCCAGCAGCAAGGGACAGGGAGGCTATAGCAATCAGCCCCAGCATTTT. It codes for CASSKGQGGYSNQPQHF.

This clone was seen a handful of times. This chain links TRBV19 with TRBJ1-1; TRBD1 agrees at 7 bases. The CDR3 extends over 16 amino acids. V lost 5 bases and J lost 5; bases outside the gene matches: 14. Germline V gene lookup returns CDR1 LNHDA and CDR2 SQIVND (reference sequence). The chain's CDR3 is CASSRNLAGRGTEAFF. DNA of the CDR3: TGTGCCAGTAGTCGGAACCTTGCGGGCAGGGGGACTGAAGCTTTCTTT.

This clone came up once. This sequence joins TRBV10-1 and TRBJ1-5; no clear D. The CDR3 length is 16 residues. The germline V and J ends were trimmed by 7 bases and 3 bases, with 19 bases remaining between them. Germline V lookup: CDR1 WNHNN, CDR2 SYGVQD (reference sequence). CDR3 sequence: CASKGRNPSFNQPQHF. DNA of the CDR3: TGCGCCAGCAAAGGGAGGAACCCTTCTTTCAATCAGCCCCAGCATTTT.

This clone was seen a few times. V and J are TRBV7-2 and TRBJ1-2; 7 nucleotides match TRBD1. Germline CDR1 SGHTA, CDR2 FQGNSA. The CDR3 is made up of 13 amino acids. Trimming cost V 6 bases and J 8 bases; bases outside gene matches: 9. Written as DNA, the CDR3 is TGTGCCAGCAGTTTCGACAGGGAACAGGGCTACACCTTC. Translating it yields CASSFDREQGYTF.

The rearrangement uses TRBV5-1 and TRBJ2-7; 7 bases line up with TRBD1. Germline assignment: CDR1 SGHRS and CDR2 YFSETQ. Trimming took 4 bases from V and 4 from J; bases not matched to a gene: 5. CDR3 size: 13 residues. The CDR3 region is CASSGDSPYEQYF. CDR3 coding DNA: TGCGCCAGCAGCGGGGACAGTCCATACGAGCAGTACTTC.

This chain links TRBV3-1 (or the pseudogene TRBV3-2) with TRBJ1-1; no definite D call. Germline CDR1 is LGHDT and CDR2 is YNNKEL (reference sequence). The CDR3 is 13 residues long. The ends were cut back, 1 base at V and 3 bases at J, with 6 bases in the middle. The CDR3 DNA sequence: TGTGCCAGCAGCCAAGCATTTCACACTGAAGCTTTCTTT. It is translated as CASSQAFHTEAFF.

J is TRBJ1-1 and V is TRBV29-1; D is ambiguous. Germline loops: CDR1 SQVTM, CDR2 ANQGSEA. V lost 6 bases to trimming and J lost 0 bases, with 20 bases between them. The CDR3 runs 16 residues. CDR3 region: CSVNPAGSPMNTEAFF. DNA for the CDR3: TGCAGCGTCAACCCAGCAGGCAGCCCCATGAACACTGAAGCTTTCTTT.

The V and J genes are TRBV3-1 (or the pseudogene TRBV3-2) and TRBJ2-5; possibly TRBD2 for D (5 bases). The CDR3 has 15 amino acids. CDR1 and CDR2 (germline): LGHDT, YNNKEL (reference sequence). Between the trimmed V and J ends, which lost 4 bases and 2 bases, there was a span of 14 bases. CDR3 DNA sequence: TGTGCCAGCAGCCCTTACTCAGCGGTACAAGAGACCCAGTACTTC. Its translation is CASSPYSAVQETQYF.

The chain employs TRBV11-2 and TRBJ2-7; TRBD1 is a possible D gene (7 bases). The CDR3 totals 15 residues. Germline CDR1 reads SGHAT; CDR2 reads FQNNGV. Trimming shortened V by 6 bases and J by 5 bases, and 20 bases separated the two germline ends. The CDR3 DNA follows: TGTGCCAGCAGGACCTGGAGGGGGCTTTGGGACGAGCAGTACTTC. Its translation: CASRTWRGLWDEQYF.

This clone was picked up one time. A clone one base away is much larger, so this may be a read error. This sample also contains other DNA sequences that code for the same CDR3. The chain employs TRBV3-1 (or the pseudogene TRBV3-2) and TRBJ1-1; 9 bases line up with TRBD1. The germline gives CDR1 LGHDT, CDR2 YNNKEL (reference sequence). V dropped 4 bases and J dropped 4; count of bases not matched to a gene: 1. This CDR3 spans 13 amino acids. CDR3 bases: TGTGCCAGCAGCCGACAGGGGGGCACTGAAGCTTTCTTT. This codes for CASSRQGGTEAFF.

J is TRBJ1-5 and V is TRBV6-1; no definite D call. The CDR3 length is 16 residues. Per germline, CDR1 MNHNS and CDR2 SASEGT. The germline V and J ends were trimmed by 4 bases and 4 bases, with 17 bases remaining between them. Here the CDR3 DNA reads TGTGCCAGCAGTGGCTTTACAGTCGGAACAAATCAGCCCCAGCATTTT. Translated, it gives CASSGFTVGTNQPQHF.